The entry below describes one T cell receptor beta chain. Its antigen is undetermined. In nominal health when sampled, donors likely had unrecorded immune exposures nonetheless. The data derive from a study of cytomegalovirus exposure and HLA in healthy donors. On the study more broadly: In terms of ancestry, the Caucasian-associated cluster contained around four fifths of the roughly 400 genotyped donors. Study-wide results and caveats: In a later analysis, HLA-associated beta chains showed higher expansion and lower generation probabilities than comparable chains. It was likely that a cluster of highly shared sequence variants was a sequencing artifact.

The PCR made use of 60 Vbeta and 13 Jbeta primers. The assay was immunoSEQ multiplex PCR, and TCRdb's table has in-frame clones only and misses some. Of around 180,000 clones listed, about 72% are singletons. In germline, CDR1 is KGHSH, CDR2 LQKENI. With 1 base removed from V and 0 bases from J, the gap between germline ends came to 16 bases. The CDR3 has 19 amino acids. V is TRBV18 and J is TRBJ2-6, with D perhaps matching TRBD1 (6 bases). The TCR was taken from a girl aged 10 to 17 in good health and CMV-seronegative. The sequenced sample was PBMCs. The DNA for the CDR3 is TGTGCCAGCTCACCACAAGGGGCAGGGGCTCTCTCTGGGGCCAACGTCCTGACTTTC. This encodes CASSPQGAGALSGANVLTF. The whole variable domain, remainder taken from reference TRBV18 and TRBJ2-6, is NAGVMQNPRHLVRRRGQEARLRCSPMKGHSHVYWYRQLPEEGLKFMVYLQKENIIDESGMPKERFSAEFPKEGPSILRIQQVVRGDSAAYFCASSPQGAGALSGANVLTFGAGSRLTVL.